The TCR beta chain under discussion was sequenced for a study of blood T cell repertoires in COVID-19. Data came from immunoSEQ multiplex PCR; TCRdb stores just in-frame clones and leaves some out. Here the sample spans some 320,000 clones, around nine tenths being singletons. This clone is a singleton in its sample. The germline V and J ends were trimmed by 3 bases and 2 bases, with 8 bases remaining between them. CDR1 is SGHAT and CDR2 is FQDESV in the germline V gene (reference sequence). The CDR3 contains 13 residues. The rearrangement links TRBV11-1 to TRBJ2-7, with D possibly TRBD1 on 6 matching bases. This clonotype was obtained from a woman between 45 and 60 years old who had been exposed to COVID-19. Material: PBMCs or T cells enriched from blood (not recorded which). CDR3 DNA sequence: TGTGCCAGCAGCTTTTACAGGGCCTACGAGCAGTACTTC. It specifies CASSFYRAYEQYF.